Listed below are T cell receptor beta chains from one sample, sequenced in a study of T cells in tuberculosis. Sequenced by immunoSEQ multiplex PCR; TCRdb stores in-frame clones only, minus some. Altogether 88,000 or so clones are present, roughly 91% being singletons, with the ten largest covering 1.9%. Sequencing was carried out using CD1b-GMM tetramer-negative cells sorted from PBMCs. The source of these receptors is an adult woman with latent tuberculosis. Both conserved end residues are part of each CDR3. D genes are given only for firm matches. Not every row has a clone size; where given, it reads once, few, many or a size class.

abundance: .; v_gene: TRBV7-9; j_gene: TRBJ2-5; d_gene: TRBD2; CDR3aa: CASSFTGTSGGRQETQYF; CDR3nt: TGTGCCAGCAGCTTCACCGGGACTAGCGGGGGGCGACAAGAGACCCAGTACTTC
abundance: few; v_gene: TRBV28; j_gene: TRBJ2-5; d_gene: .; CDR3aa: CASSSPSGTRQETQYF; CDR3nt: TGTGCCAGCAGCTCTCCCTCCGGGACACGTCAAGAGACCCAGTACTTC
abundance: .; v_gene: TRBV7-2; j_gene: TRBJ1-2; d_gene: .; CDR3aa: CASSLRQEGGYTF; CDR3nt: TGTGCCAGCAGCTTAAGACAGGAAGGTGGCTACACCTTC
abundance: .; v_gene: TRBV9; j_gene: TRBJ1-2; d_gene: .; CDR3aa: CASSVADFNYGYTF; CDR3nt: TGTGCCAGCAGCGTGGCAGATTTCAACTATGGCTACACCTTC
abundance: .; v_gene: TRBV19; j_gene: TRBJ1-5; d_gene: TRBD1; CDR3aa: CASSTGTGDNQPQHF; CDR3nt: TGTGCCAGTAGCACCGGGACAGGGGATAATCAGCCCCAGCATTTT
abundance: once; v_gene: TRBV11-2; j_gene: TRBJ2-3; d_gene: .; CDR3aa: CASSFGRVYTDTQYF; CDR3nt: TGTGCCAGCAGCTTCGGCCGGGTTTACACAGATACGCAGTATTTT
abundance: .; v_gene: TRBV7-9; j_gene: TRBJ1-5; d_gene: TRBD1; CDR3aa: CASSLGRQGAGNQPQHF; CDR3nt: TGTGCCAGCAGCTTGGGGAGACAGGGGGCAGGCAATCAGCCCCAGCATTTT
abundance: .; v_gene: TRBV19; j_gene: TRBJ1-1; d_gene: .; CDR3aa: CASSIPGERTEAFF; CDR3nt: TGTGCCAGTAGTATCCCGGGAGAGAGGACTGAAGCTTTCTTT
abundance: .; v_gene: TRBV2; j_gene: TRBJ2-1; d_gene: .; CDR3aa: CASSDAGYNKQFF; CDR3nt: TGTGCCAGCAGTGATGCAGGGTACAATAAGCAGTTCTTC
abundance: .; v_gene: TRBV9; j_gene: TRBJ2-3; d_gene: .; CDR3aa: CASSVGEGQTTDTQYF; CDR3nt: TGTGCCAGCAGCGTAGGAGAGGGCCAGACCACAGATACGCAGTATTTT
abundance: .; v_gene: TRBV5-1; j_gene: TRBJ2-1; d_gene: .; CDR3aa: CASSLWRRDNEQFF; CDR3nt: TGCGCCAGCAGCCTATGGAGGAGAGACAATGAGCAGTTCTTC
abundance: .; v_gene: TRBV6-5; j_gene: TRBJ2-2; d_gene: .; CDR3aa: CASSYGGYGTGELFF; CDR3nt: TGTGCCAGCAGTTACGGAGGGTATGGCACCGGGGAGCTGTTTTTT
abundance: .; v_gene: TRBV2; j_gene: TRBJ1-1; d_gene: .; CDR3aa: CATGTSNMNTEAFF; CDR3nt: TGTGCCACAGGGACTTCAAACATGAACACTGAAGCTTTCTTT
abundance: once; v_gene: TRBV5-1; j_gene: TRBJ1-1; d_gene: TRBD1; CDR3aa: CACRTGRTEAFF; CDR3nt: TGCGCCTGCCGGACAGGAAGGACTGAAGCTTTCTTT
abundance: .; v_gene: TRBV11-1; j_gene: TRBJ2-5; d_gene: TRBD1; CDR3aa: CASSPRDSFLETQYF; CDR3nt: TGTGCCAGCAGCCCCCGGGACAGTTTTTTAGAGACCCAGTACTTC
abundance: .; v_gene: TRBV20-1; j_gene: TRBJ1-4; d_gene: .; CDR3aa: CSALQGFGIF; CDR3nt: TGCAGTGCTTTACAGGGTTTCGGAATTTTT
abundance: .; v_gene: TRBV7-6; j_gene: TRBJ1-6; d_gene: TRBD1; CDR3aa: CASSLEGAFNSPLHF; CDR3nt: TGTGCCAGCAGCTTAGAGGGGGCCTTTAATTCACCCCTCCACTTT
abundance: .; v_gene: TRBV11-2; j_gene: TRBJ2-2; d_gene: TRBD2; CDR3aa: CASSLATSGGVLTGELFF; CDR3nt: TGTGCCAGCAGCTTAGCAACTAGCGGGGGGGTGTTAACCGGGGAGCTGTTTTTT